The 9 T cell receptor beta chains listed next were all sequenced from one sample in a study of T-cell reconstitution after alpha-beta-depleted transplantation in children. Researchers prepared the TCRbeta library using unique molecular identifiers, the study reports. One entry per CDR3 protein, called by TCRdb with MiXCR from the PCR reads. This sample has 150,000 to 250,000 distinct CDR3 sequences, with approximately 6.8% found just once. This material consisted of PBMCs, taken before TCRalphabeta/CD19-depleted stem cell transplant. The receptors come from a girl in the first two years of life with combined immunodeficiency, due to receive a stem cell transplant.

There are many counts of this clonotype. The chain links TRBV20-1 to TRBJ2-3, with a weak D call TRBD2 (5 bases). Germline CDR1 DFQATT, CDR2 SNEGSKA (reference sequence). Trimming removed 0 bases at V and 2 bases at J, with 12 bases between. This CDR3 has 15 amino acids. The DNA of the CDR3 is TGCAGTGCTAGAGATACCGGGATTAACACAGATACGCAGTATTTT. Encoded protein: CSARDTGINTDTQYF.

This clonotype was found a few times. For the CDR3, the DNA is TGTGCCAGCAGCTTGGCCGGACTAGCGGGAGGCCAAGAGACCCAGTACTTC. It specifies CASSLAGLAGGQETQYF. V is TRBV5-6 and J is TRBJ2-5; 14 bases are shared with TRBD2. The CDR3 is made up of 17 amino acids. The J segment lost 1 base and the V segment lost 0 bases, leaving 2 bases of the junction unmatched. CDR1 is SGHDT and CDR2 is YYEEEE in the germline V gene.

This clonotype was found many times. V and J are TRBV11-2 and TRBJ2-7; D is unresolved. The CDR3 has 15 residues. Germline CDR1 and CDR2: SGHAT and FQNNGV. V dropped 2 bases and J dropped 5 bases, with 16 bases sitting between them. The CDR3 protein is CASSLNPLSLDEQYF. Written as DNA, the CDR3 is TGTGCCAGCAGCTTAAACCCCCTCTCTCTGGACGAGCAGTACTTC. Full variable domain (remainder filled in from reference TRBV11-2 and TRBJ2-7): EAGVAQSPRYKIIEKRQSVAFWCNPISGHATLYWYQQILGQGPKLLIQFQNNGVVDDSQLPKDRFSAERLKGVDSTLKIQPAKLEDSAVYLCASSLNPLSLDEQYFGPGTRLTVT.

The V call is TRBV7-8, the J call TRBJ2-5, with 9 positions matching TRBD2. V lost 1 base and J lost 4; bases outside the gene matches: 7. Germline V gene lookup returns CDR1 SGHVS and CDR2 FQNEAQ. CDR3 length: 16 amino acids. The CDR3 region has the DNA TGTGCCAGCAGCTTAGTTCCAGCGGGGGGACCAGAGACCCAGTACTTC. This sequence encodes CASSLVPAGGPETQYF. The variable domain in full, completed from reference TRBV7-8 and TRBJ2-5, reads GAGVSQSPRYKVAKRGQDVALRCDPISGHVSLFWYQQALGQGPEFLTYFQNEAQLDKSGLPSDRFFAERPEGSVSTLKIQRTQQEDSAVYLCASSLVPAGGPETQYFGPGTRLLVL.

At least ten counts were recorded for this clonotype. The genes are TRBV6-2 or TRBV6-3 and TRBJ2-1; D call uncertain. The length of the CDR3 is 14 residues. From germline, CDR1 is MNHEY and CDR2 SVGEGT. The V end lost 4 bases, the J end lost 7 bases, and 14 bases lay between the germline ends. CDR3: CASSSPDSLNEQFF. The CDR3 nucleotides read TGTGCCAGCAGTTCCCCCGACTCGTTAAATGAGCAGTTCTTC.

The J gene is TRBJ1-1, the V gene TRBV5-1; 7 bases align to TRBD1. CDR1 is SGHRS and CDR2 is YFSETQ in the germline V gene. The CDR3 is 15 amino acids. V gave up 6 bases and J gave up 3 bases; unmatched junction bases: 11. DNA for the CDR3: TGCGCCAGCAACCCGACAGGGTCAAAGGACACTGAAGCTTTCTTT. As protein: CASNPTGSKDTEAFF. The entire variable domain, with the rest obtained from reference TRBV5-1 and TRBJ1-1, is as follows: KAGVTQTPRYLIKTRGQQVTLSCSPISGHRSVSWYQQTPGQGLQFLFEYFSETQRNKGNFPGRFSGRQFSNSRSEMNVSTLELGDSALYLCASNPTGSKDTEAFFGQGTRLTVV.

In this sample, this clonotype turned up a few times. This chain uses TRBV20-1 with TRBJ1-1; the D is unclear. The germline V gene has CDR1 DFQATT and CDR2 SNEGSKA (reference sequence). Trimming cost V 3 bases and J 1 base, with 3 bases left between them. This CDR3 has 11 residues. In nucleotides, the CDR3 is TGCAGTGCTAGTTCGAACACTGAAGCTTTCTTT. This encodes CSASSNTEAFF.

On this clonotype: A read error may explain this, as a much larger clone is one base away. The gene calls are TRBV19 and TRBJ2-2; 10 bases align to TRBD1. This CDR3 comprises 13 residues. Germline V gene lookup returns CDR1 LNHDA and CDR2 SQIVND (reference sequence). The CDR3 region is CATDRGDTWELFF. The DNA of the CDR3 is TGTGCCACGGACAGGGGGGACACCTGGGAGCTGTTTTTT.

This clonotype came up many times. The chain links TRBV6-5 to TRBJ2-5, with 11 bases lining up with TRBD1. Per germline, CDR1 MNHEY and CDR2 SVGAGI. Losses at the gene ends were 4 bases for V and 3 bases for J; bases not matched to a gene: 7. This CDR3 contains 16 residues. As DNA, the CDR3 is TGTGCCAGCAGTTCCGGGACAGGGGGACCCAAAGAGACCCAGTACTTC. Its translation: CASSSGTGGPKETQYF.